This T cell receptor (beta chain) was retrieved from a study of identical twins. This CDR3 has 13 residues. The germline V and J ends were trimmed by 5 bases and 2 bases, with 10 bases remaining between them. Healthy Caucasians, and only they, were the donors. TCRdb reprocessed the 5' RACE reads via MiXCR and lists one record per CDR3 protein. The sample holds 600,000 to 700,000 distinct CDR3 sequences, around 20% seen once. These data are also associated with another study on T cells expressing NK-cell markers. That paper states: Repertoires of TCR beta were obtained from T cells sorted as CD3+CD56+NKG2C+, CD3+CD56+NKG2C- and CD3+CD56-NKG2C+.

The sample consisted of PBMCs. The rearrangement uses TRBV12-3 or TRBV12-4 and TRBJ2-7; D is uncertain. This TCR was sampled from a woman younger than 30 in good health. This CDR3 is CASSPTRAYEQYF. For the CDR3, the DNA is TGTGCCAGCAGTCCCACCCGAGCCTACGAGCAGTACTTC.